These 8 T cell receptor beta chains were all obtained from the same sample, sequenced in a study of beta chain features in type 1 diabetes. General study findings and limits: Shorter TCRB CDR3s, moderately but significantly so, were found in Type 1 diabetes patients in all four CD4+ subsets.

The whole isolated RNA underwent reverse transcription, so sequencing captured expressed TCRB transcripts. This table comes from immunoSEQ multiplex PCR, and its TCRdb copy is limited to in-frame clones, with some not included. This sample carries 500,000 to 850,000 clones, around 15% of them seen once, and the ten largest clones take nearly 0.04%. Their specific antigens are unknown. Sequenced input: naive CD4+ T cells from blood. All receptors derive from a man younger than 35 with type 1 diabetes.

This clone has just a few counts. This chain connects TRBV28 to TRBJ1-4; 8 nucleotides match TRBD1. The CDR3 loop spans 14 amino acids. The germline V gene has CDR1 MDHEN and CDR2 SYDVKM. Germline trimming cut 4 bases from V and 7 bases from J; bases unmatched to any gene: 5. The CDR3 protein is CASSSGGAVEKLFF. CDR3 nucleotide sequence: TGTGCCAGCAGTTCAGGGGGCGCGGTTGAAAAACTGTTTTTT.

The chain combines TRBV19 with TRBJ2-7; 8 bases match TRBD2. The V gene end was trimmed by 2 bases and the J gene end by 6 bases; junction bases not matched to a gene: 9. CDR1 and CDR2 from the germline V gene are LNHDA and SQIVND (reference sequence). The length of the CDR3 is 15 residues. The chain's CDR3 is CASSIRPAGVGEQYF. CDR3 bases: TGTGCCAGTAGTATACGGCCAGCGGGAGTGGGCGAGCAGTACTTC.

This clone was detected a few times. The V gene is TRBV4-2, the J gene TRBJ1-3, with 7 bases lining up with TRBD1. CDR1 and CDR2 from the germline V gene are LGHNA and YNFKEQ. This CDR3 has 13 amino acids. Trimming at V came to 8 bases and at J to 6 bases, leaving 7 bases not matched to a gene. The CDR3 DNA reads TGTGCCAGCTCTAGGGGGCAGGAAAACACCATATATTTT. This codes for CASSRGQENTIYF.

This clone occurred once. The identical CDR3 is also encoded by other nucleotide sequences in the sample. V is TRBV7-9 and J is TRBJ2-3, with D possibly being TRBD2 (5 bases). Germline-derived CDR1 and CDR2 are SEHNR and FQNEAQ (reference sequence). This CDR3 comprises 14 residues. V gave up 3 bases and J gave up 0 bases, with 7 bases separating them. CDR3 nucleotide sequence: TGTGCCAGCAGCTTCGAGGGTAGCACAGATACGCAGTATTTT. This translates into CASSFEGSTDTQYF. Complete variable domain (other parts from reference TRBV7-9 and TRBJ2-3): DTGVSQNPRHKITKRGQNVTFRCDPISEHNRLYWYRQTLGQGPEFLTYFQNEAQLEKSRLLSDRFSAERPKGSFSTLEIQRTEQGDSAMYLCASSFEGSTDTQYFGPGTRLTVL.

In its sample, this clone was seen a few times. The V and J genes are TRBV30 and TRBJ2-1, with 9 bases matching TRBD2. The germline V gene has CDR1 GTSNPN and CDR2 SVGIG (reference sequence). V lost 0 bases to trimming and J lost 3 bases; unmatched junction nucleotides: 3. The CDR3 loop spans 15 amino acids. CDR3 DNA sequence: TGTGCCTGGAGTGTGCGGGAGGGCCGCTACAATGAGCAGTTCTTC. Protein sequence: CAWSVREGRYNEQFF.

This clone was counted only a few times. The V gene is TRBV6-5, the J gene TRBJ2-1; perhaps TRBD1 as D (6 bases). This CDR3 comprises 16 residues. CDR1 is MNHEY and CDR2 is SVGAGI in the germline V gene. Trimming took 0 bases from V and 2 from J, leaving 11 bases between them. The CDR3 DNA follows: TGTGCCAGCAGTTACTCTGTGACAGGAGCCTACAATGAGCAGTTCTTC. It is translated as CASSYSVTGAYNEQFF.

The rearrangement links TRBV6-5 to TRBJ1-1; TRBD1 might be the D (5 bases). V was shortened by 6 bases and J by 1 base, with 9 bases between the two germline ends. CDR1 and CDR2 (germline): MNHEY, SVGAGI. This CDR3 is 13 amino acids long. As DNA, the CDR3 is TGTGCCAGCAGCCCGGGACGGAACACTGAAGCTTTCTTT. Amino acids: CASSPGRNTEAFF.

J is TRBJ2-5 and V is TRBV6-5; the D is unclear. The germline V gene has CDR1 MNHEY and CDR2 SVGAGI. CDR3 size: 14 residues. V dropped 4 bases and J dropped 5 bases, with 14 bases sitting between them. In DNA form, the CDR3 reads TGTGCCAGCAGTTTGGGATCCCAGGAGGAGACCCAGTACTTC. Translation: CASSLGSQEETQYF.